The T cell receptor beta chain under discussion was sequenced for a study of patients and donors after allogeneic stem cell transplantation. The CDR3 is made up of 15 amino acids. The V end lost 5 bases, the J end lost 0 bases, and 11 bases lay between the germline ends. Germline V gene data show CDR1 as SEHNR and CDR2 as FQNEAQ (reference sequence). This clonotype was seen repeatedly, ten times or more. TCRdb reprocessed the RT-PCR reads via MiXCR and lists one record per CDR3 protein. The profile shows about 74,000 distinct CDR3 sequences, around a quarter of them singletons. The receptor comes from a human donor who was either an allogeneic HSCT recipient or a stem cell or donor lymphocyte infusion donor (not recorded which). It is not recorded whose cells these are; they may come from a transplant donor. The specimen was blood, either unsorted or a sorted T cell fraction (not recorded which). The V gene is TRBV7-9, the J gene TRBJ1-5; D uncertain. CDR3 in amino acids: CASSPDGYSNQPQHF. CDR3 in DNA: TGTGCCAGCAGCCCGGACGGGTATAGCAATCAGCCCCAGCATTTT. Drawing the rest from reference TRBV7-9 and TRBJ1-5, the complete variable domain is DTGVSQNPRHKITKRGQNVTFRCDPISEHNRLYWYRQTLGQGPEFLTYFQNEAQLEKSRLLSDRFSAERPKGSFSTLEIQRTEQGDSAMYLCASSPDGYSNQPQHFGDGTRLSIL.